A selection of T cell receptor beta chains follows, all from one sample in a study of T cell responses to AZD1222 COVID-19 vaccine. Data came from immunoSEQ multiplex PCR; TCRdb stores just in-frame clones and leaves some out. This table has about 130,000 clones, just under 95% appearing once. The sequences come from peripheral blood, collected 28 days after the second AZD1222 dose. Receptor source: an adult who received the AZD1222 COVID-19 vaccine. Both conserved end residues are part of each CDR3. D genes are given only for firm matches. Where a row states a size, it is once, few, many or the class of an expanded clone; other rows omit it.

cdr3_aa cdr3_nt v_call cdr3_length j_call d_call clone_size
CASSPGQGLGEAFF TGTGCCAGCTCACCGGGACAGGGTTTGGGTGAAGCTTTCTTT TRBV18 14 TRBJ1-1 TRBD1 NA
CAISEVSNTDTQYF TGTGCCATCAGTGAGGTCAGCAACACAGATACGCAGTATTTT TRBV10-3 14 TRBJ2-3 NA once
CASSLGLAQGARVVETQYF TGTGCCAGCAGCTTAGGTTTAGCACAGGGGGCCAGGGTAGTAGAGACCCAGTACTTC TRBV11-2 19 TRBJ2-5 TRBD1 NA
CASSLGDRGPGVRYTF TGTGCCAGCAGCTTGGGGGACAGGGGGCCCGGTGTGCGCTACACCTTC TRBV5-5 16 TRBJ1-2 TRBD1 NA
CASSPPGTYEQYF TGTGCCAGCAGCCCCCCGGGAACCTACGAGCAGTACTTC TRBV6-2/TRBV6-3 13 TRBJ2-7 NA NA
CASSLGQGGYTF TGTGCCAGCAGCTTGGGACAGGGAGGCTACACCTTC TRBV11-3 12 TRBJ1-2 TRBD1 NA
CASSPGHLTVGGNSPLHF TGCGCCAGCAGCCCGGGACACCTTACTGTTGGTGGGAATTCACCCCTCCACTTT TRBV4-1 18 TRBJ1-6 NA NA
CASSLDRNTDTQYF TGCGCCAGCAGCTTGGACAGGAACACAGATACGCAGTATTTT TRBV5-1 14 TRBJ2-3 NA NA
CASSGGTGPGDEQFF TGTGCCAGTAGTGGGGGGACAGGTCCGGGCGATGAGCAGTTCTTC TRBV19 15 TRBJ2-1 TRBD1 NA
CASSLGGTGLDEQYF TGCGCCAGCAGCTTGGGAGGGACGGGACTCGACGAGCAGTACTTC TRBV5-1 15 TRBJ2-7 NA NA
CATSSQNMTGQYF TGTGCCACCAGCAGTCAAAACATGACGGGCCAGTACTTC TRBV15 13 TRBJ2-7 NA NA
CASRKTGGETQYF TGTGCCAGCAGGAAGACAGGGGGAGAGACCCAGTACTTC TRBV3-1/TRBV3-2 13 TRBJ2-5 TRBD1 NA
CASSYSSALGYGYTF TGTGCCAGCAGTTACTCTTCCGCGCTTGGCTATGGCTACACCTTC TRBV6-5 15 TRBJ1-2 NA NA
CSASGGGALNEQYF TGCAGTGCTAGTGGGGGGGGCGCATTGAACGAGCAGTACTTC TRBV20-1 14 TRBJ2-7 NA NA
CATSRDKGNRHEQYF TGTGCCACCAGCAGAGATAAGGGGAACCGTCACGAGCAGTACTTC TRBV15 15 TRBJ2-7 NA NA
CASSLAGTSSSYPVYEQYF TGTGCCAGCAGTCTCGCCGGGACTAGCTCGTCCTACCCTGTCTACGAGCAGTACTTC TRBV6-6 19 TRBJ2-7 TRBD2 NA
CASSQDWGQGPEAFF TGTGCCAGCAGCCAAGATTGGGGCCAGGGGCCTGAAGCTTTCTTT TRBV3-1/TRBV3-2 15 TRBJ1-1 NA NA
CAWRLTVMNTEAFF TGTGCCTGGAGGTTGACCGTTATGAACACTGAAGCTTTCTTT TRBV30 14 TRBJ1-1 NA NA
CASSLVRQGHEQFF TGTGCCAGTAGTTTGGTCCGACAGGGCCATGAGCAGTTCTTC TRBV19 14 TRBJ2-1 TRBD1 NA
CASSYGPRGASYEQYF TGTGCCAGCAGTTACGGACCCAGGGGCGCATCCTACGAGCAGTACTTC TRBV6-2/TRBV6-3 16 TRBJ2-7 NA once
CASSLTQINYGYTF TGCGCCAGCAGCTTGACTCAGATAAACTATGGCTACACCTTC TRBV5-1 14 TRBJ1-2 NA NA
CASTARGWTEAFF TGTGCCAGTACCGCAAGGGGATGGACTGAAGCTTTCTTT TRBV19 13 TRBJ1-1 NA NA
CASNPKWDSGQPQHF TGTGCCAGTAACCCAAAGTGGGACAGTGGTCAGCCCCAGCATTTT TRBV19 15 TRBJ1-5 TRBD1 NA
CASSPSIYGYTF TGTGCCAGCTCACCGTCGATTTATGGCTACACCTTC TRBV18 12 TRBJ1-2 NA NA
CASSQGSLGGNEQFF TGCGCCAGCAGCCAGGGTTCCCTAGGGGGCAATGAGCAGTTCTTC TRBV5-1 15 TRBJ2-1 NA few
CASSVALAGGEQYF TGTGCCAGCAGCGTAGCGCTAGCGGGCGGCGAGCAGTACTTC TRBV9 14 TRBJ2-7 TRBD2 NA
CASSKSSGGGELFF TGCGCCAGCAGCAAGAGCAGCGGGGGCGGGGAGCTGTTTTTT TRBV5-1 14 TRBJ2-2 TRBD2 NA
CASRPDGQETQYF TGTGCCAGCAGACCAGACGGACAAGAGACCCAGTACTTC TRBV12-3/TRBV12-4 13 TRBJ2-5 NA NA
CASSHSLGNTIYF TGTGCCAGCAGCCACTCACTGGGAAACACCATATATTTT TRBV11-2 13 TRBJ1-3 NA NA
CASSYRGQSYTF TGTGCCAGCAGTTATCGAGGGCAGAGCTACACCTTC TRBV27 12 TRBJ1-2 NA NA
CASSHRGSYNEQFF TGCGCCAGCAGCCACAGGGGCTCCTACAATGAGCAGTTCTTC TRBV4-3 14 TRBJ2-1 NA NA
CASSDSNQPQHF TGTGCCAGCAGTGACAGCAATCAGCCCCAGCATTTT TRBV6-1 12 TRBJ1-5 NA NA
CASSQDLPGQRNYGYTF TGCGCCAGCAGCCAAGACCTCCCGGGCCAGAGGAATTATGGCTACACCTTC TRBV4-3 17 TRBJ1-2 NA once
CASSFSETQYF TGTGCCAGCAGCTTCTCAGAGACCCAGTACTTC TRBV11-1 11 TRBJ2-5 NA NA
CASSERTFSYEQYF TGTGCCAGCAGCGAACGGACGTTCTCCTACGAGCAGTACTTC TRBV7-2 14 TRBJ2-7 NA NA
CASSPTTGAETQYF TGTGCCAGCAGCCCAACGACAGGGGCGGAGACCCAGTACTTC TRBV5-5 14 TRBJ2-5 TRBD1 NA
CASSLQFAGGLEQYF TGTGCCAGCAGCTTACAATTTGCGGGGGGGCTCGAGCAGTACTTC TRBV7-2 15 TRBJ2-7 TRBD2 NA
CASSLGLNTEAFF TGTGCCAGCAGTTTAGGGCTGAACACTGAAGCTTTCTTT TRBV28 13 TRBJ1-1 NA NA
CASSLRGGEGQTQYF TGTGCCAGCAGCTTAAGGGGAGGGGAAGGGCAGACCCAGTACTTC TRBV7-3 15 TRBJ2-5 TRBD2 NA
CASSLRQGGTGELFF TGCGCCAGCAGCTTGAGGCAGGGAGGTACCGGGGAGCTGTTTTTT TRBV5-1 15 TRBJ2-2 NA NA
CASSSLAVGDEQFF TGTGCCAGCAGTTCACTAGCGGTCGGCGATGAGCAGTTCTTC TRBV6-1 14 TRBJ2-1 TRBD2 NA
CASSYPKGQGNPLHF TGTGCCAGCAGTTACCCGAAAGGACAAGGGAATCCCCTCCACTTT TRBV6-6 15 TRBJ1-6 NA NA
CASSLRAPTEAFF TGTGCCAGCAGCTTACGGGCGCCTACTGAAGCTTTCTTT TRBV11-2 13 TRBJ1-1 NA NA
CASSLTGQGNSPLHF TGTGCCAGCAGCTTAACGGGACAGGGTAATTCACCCCTCCACTTT TRBV11-2 15 TRBJ1-6 TRBD1 NA
CASRGDRVNYGYTF TGTGCCAGCAGGGGGGACAGGGTTAACTATGGCTACACCTTC TRBV2 14 TRBJ1-2 TRBD1 NA
CASSVESRETQYF TGTGCCAGCAGCGTAGAGTCTCGAGAGACCCAGTACTTC TRBV9 13 TRBJ2-5 NA NA
CASSPEAGFTGNTIYF TGTGCCAGCTCACCAGAGGCAGGTTTTACTGGAAACACCATATATTTT TRBV18 16 TRBJ1-3 NA NA